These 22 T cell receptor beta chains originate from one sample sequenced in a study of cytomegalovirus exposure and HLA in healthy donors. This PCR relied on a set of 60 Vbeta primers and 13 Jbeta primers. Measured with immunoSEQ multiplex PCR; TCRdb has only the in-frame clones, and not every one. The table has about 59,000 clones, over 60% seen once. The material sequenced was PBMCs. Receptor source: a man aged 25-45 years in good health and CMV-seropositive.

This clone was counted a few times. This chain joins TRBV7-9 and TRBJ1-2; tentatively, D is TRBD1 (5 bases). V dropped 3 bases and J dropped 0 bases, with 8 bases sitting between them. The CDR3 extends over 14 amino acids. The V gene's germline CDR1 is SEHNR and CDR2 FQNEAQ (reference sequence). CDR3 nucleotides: TGTGCCAGCAGCTTGACAGCGTCTAACTATGGCTACACCTTC. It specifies CASSLTASNYGYTF.

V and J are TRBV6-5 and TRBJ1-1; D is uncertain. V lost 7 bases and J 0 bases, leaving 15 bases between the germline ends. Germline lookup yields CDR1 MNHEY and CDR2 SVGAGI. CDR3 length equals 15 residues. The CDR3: CASTAGFLMNTEAFF. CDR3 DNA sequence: TGTGCCAGCACCGCGGGGTTCCTAATGAACACTGAAGCTTTCTTT.

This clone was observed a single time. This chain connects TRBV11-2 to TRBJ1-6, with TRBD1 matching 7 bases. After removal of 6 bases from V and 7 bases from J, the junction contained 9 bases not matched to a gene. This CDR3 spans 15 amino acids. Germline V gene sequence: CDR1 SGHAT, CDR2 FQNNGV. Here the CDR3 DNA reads TGTGCCAGCAGTTGGACGACAGGGCAAAATTCACCCCTCCACTTT. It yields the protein CASSWTTGQNSPLHF.

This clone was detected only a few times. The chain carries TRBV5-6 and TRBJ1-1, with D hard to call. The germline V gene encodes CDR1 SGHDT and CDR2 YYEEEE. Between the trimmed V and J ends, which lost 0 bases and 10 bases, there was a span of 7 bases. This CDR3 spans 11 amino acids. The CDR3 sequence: CASSLGSGAFF. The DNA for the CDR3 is TGTGCCAGCAGCTTGGGTAGTGGAGCTTTCTTT.

CDR3 residues: CASSPGVGLSGNTIYF. The CDR3 bases are TGTGCCAGCTCACCTGGAGTGGGGCTCTCTGGAAACACCATATATTTT. The genes are TRBV18 and TRBJ1-3, with D perhaps matching TRBD1 (5 bases). The CDR3 is made up of 16 amino acids. The ends were cut back, 3 bases at V and 0 bases at J, with 12 bases in the middle. In germline, CDR1 is KGHSH, CDR2 LQKENI.

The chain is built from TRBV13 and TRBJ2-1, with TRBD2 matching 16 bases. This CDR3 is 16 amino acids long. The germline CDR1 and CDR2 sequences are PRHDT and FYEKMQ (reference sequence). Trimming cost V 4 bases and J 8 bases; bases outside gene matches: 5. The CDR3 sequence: CASSSGTSGGDHEQFF. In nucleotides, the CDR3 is TGTGCCAGCAGCTCTGGGACTAGCGGGGGGGATCATGAGCAGTTCTTC.

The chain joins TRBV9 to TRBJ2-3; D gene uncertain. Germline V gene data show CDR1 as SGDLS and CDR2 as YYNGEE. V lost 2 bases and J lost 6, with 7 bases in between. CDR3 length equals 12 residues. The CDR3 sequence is CASSVVSDTQYF. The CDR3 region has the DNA TGTGCCAGCAGCGTTGTGAGCGATACGCAGTATTTT.

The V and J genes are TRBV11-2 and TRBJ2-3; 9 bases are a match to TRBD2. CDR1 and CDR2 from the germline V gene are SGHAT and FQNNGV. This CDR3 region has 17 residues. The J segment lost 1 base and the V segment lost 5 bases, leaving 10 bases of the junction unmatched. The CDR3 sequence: CASSRVSGGPRTDTQYF. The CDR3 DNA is TGTGCCAGCAGCCGAGTTAGCGGGGGCCCTCGCACAGATACGCAGTATTTT.

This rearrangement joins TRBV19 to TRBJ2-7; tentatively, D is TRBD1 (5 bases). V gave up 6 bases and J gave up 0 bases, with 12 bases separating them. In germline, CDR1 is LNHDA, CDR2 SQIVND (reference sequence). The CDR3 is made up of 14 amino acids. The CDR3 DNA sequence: TGTGCCAGTAGGGAGCAGGGCGGCTCCTACGAGCAGTACTTC. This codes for CASREQGGSYEQYF.

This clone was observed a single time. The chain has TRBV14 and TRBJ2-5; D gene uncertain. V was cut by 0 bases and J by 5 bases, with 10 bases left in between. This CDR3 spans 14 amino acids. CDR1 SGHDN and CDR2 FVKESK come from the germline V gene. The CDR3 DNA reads TGTGCCAGCAGCCAAGACCCGACTCCGGAGACCCAGTACTTC. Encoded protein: CASSQDPTPETQYF.

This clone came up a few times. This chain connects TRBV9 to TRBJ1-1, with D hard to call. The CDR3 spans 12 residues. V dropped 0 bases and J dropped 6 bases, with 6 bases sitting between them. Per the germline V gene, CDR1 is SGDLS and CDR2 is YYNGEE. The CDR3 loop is CASSVGEAEAFF. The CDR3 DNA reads TGTGCCAGCAGCGTAGGCGAGGCTGAAGCTTTCTTT.

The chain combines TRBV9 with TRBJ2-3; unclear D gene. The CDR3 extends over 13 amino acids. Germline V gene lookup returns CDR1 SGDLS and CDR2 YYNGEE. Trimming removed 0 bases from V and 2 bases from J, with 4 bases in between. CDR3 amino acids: CASSVVNTDTQYF. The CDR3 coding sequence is TGTGCCAGCAGCGTAGTAAACACAGATACGCAGTATTTT.

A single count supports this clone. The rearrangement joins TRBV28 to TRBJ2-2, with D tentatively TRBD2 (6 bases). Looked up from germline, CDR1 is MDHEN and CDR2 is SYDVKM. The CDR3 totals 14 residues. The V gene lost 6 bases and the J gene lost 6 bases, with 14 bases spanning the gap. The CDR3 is CASRLPRGSGELFF. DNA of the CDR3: TGTGCCAGCAGACTTCCCCGGGGGTCCGGGGAGCTGTTTTTT.

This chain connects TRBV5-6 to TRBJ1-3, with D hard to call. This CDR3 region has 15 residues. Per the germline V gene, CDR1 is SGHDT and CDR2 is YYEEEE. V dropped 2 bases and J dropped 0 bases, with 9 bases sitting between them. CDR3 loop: CASSFDWSSGNTIYF. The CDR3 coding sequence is TGTGCCAGCAGCTTTGACTGGAGCTCTGGAAACACCATATATTTT.

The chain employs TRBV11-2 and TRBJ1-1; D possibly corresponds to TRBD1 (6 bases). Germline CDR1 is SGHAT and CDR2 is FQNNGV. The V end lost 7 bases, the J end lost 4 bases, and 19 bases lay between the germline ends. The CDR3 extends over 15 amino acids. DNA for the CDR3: TGTGCCAGCACCCCGATGAGGGGGAGTGGCACTGAAGCTTTCTTT. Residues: CASTPMRGSGTEAFF.

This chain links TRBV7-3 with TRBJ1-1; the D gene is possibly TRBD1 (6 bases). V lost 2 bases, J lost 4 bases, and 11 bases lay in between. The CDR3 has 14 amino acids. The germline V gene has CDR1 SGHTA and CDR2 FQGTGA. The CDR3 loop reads CASSLEGGPTEAFF. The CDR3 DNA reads TGTGCCAGCAGCTTAGAGGGGGGGCCCACTGAAGCTTTCTTT.

CDR3 amino acids: CASRRQGPPSYEQYF. In DNA, the CDR3 is TGTGCCAGCAGAAGACAGGGGCCCCCCTCCTACGAGCAGTACTTC. This rearrangement joins TRBV27 to TRBJ2-7, with 8 bases that match TRBD1. This CDR3 comprises 15 residues. The germline V gene has CDR1 MNHEY and CDR2 SMNVEV (reference sequence). The junction had 7 bases not matched to a gene; V was cut back by 6 bases and J by 0 bases.

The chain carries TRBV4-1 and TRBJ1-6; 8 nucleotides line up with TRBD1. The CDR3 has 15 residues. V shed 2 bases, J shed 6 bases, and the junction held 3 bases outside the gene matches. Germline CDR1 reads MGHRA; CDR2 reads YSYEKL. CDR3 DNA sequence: TGCGCCAGCAGCCAAACGACAGGGGTTAATTCACCCCTCCACTTT. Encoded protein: CASSQTTGVNSPLHF.

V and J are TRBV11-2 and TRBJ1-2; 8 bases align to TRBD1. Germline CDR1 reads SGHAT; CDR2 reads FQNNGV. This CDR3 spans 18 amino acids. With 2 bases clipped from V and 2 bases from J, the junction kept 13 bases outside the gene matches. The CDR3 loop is CASSLPRGRWRLNYGYTF. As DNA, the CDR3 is TGTGCCAGCAGCTTACCCAGGGGGCGGTGGCGATTGAACTATGGCTACACCTTC.

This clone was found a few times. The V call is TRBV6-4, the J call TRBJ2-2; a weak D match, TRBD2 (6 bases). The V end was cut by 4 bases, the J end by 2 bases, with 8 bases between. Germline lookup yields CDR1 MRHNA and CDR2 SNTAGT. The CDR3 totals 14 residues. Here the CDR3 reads CASSGGDNTGELFF. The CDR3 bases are TGTGCCAGCAGTGGGGGGGACAACACCGGGGAGCTGTTTTTT.

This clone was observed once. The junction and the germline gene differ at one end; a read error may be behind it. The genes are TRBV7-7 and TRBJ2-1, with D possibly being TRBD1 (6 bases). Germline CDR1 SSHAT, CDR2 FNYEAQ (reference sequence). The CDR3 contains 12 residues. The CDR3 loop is CASSLPQGEQFF. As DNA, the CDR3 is TGTGCTAGCAGCTTACCCCAGGGGGAGCAGTTCTTC. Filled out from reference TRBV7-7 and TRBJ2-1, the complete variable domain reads GAGVSQSPRYKVTKRGQDVTLRCDPISSHATLYWYQQALGQGPEFLTYFNYEAQPDKSGLPSDRFSAERPEGSISTLTIQRTEQRDSAMYRCASSLPQGEQFFGPGTRLTVL.

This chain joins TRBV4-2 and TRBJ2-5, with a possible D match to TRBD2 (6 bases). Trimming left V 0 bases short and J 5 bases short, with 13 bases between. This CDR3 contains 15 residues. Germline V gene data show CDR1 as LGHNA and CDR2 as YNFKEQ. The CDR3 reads CASSQEGGTYETQYF. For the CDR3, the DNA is TGTGCCAGCAGCCAAGAGGGGGGAACTTATGAGACCCAGTACTTC.